These T cell receptor beta chains were read from a single sample in a study of cytomegalovirus exposure and HLA in healthy donors. Repertoires were generated with immunoSEQ multiplex PCR, while TCRdb's copy carries only in-frame clones and drops some. The sample includes around 150,000 clones, 65% to 70% seen only once; the top ten take approximately 4.5%. Specimen: PBMCs. These receptors came from a woman between 18 and 29 years old in good health and CMV-seropositive. Both conserved end residues are part of each CDR3. A D gene is named only where the DNA matches it firmly. Clone size is shown for a subset of rows, as once, few, many or a class of expanded clone.

J | D | V | size | CDR3 | DNA
TRBJ2-4 | TRBD1 | TRBV19 | . | CASSTSGQGNIQYF | TGTGCCAGTAGTACCTCGGGACAGGGAAACATTCAGTACTTC
TRBJ1-2 | . | TRBV6-5 | once | CASSYSGGGYTF | TGTGCCAGCAGTTACTCCGGGGGTGGCTACACCTTC
TRBJ1-5 | . | TRBV11-2 | once | CASSSLYSNQPQHF | TGTGCCAGCAGCTCTTTATATAGCAATCAGCCCCAGCATTTT
TRBJ2-1 | TRBD2 | TRBV27 | . | CASSSLGTSGSDEQFF | TGTGCCAGCAGTTCCCTAGGGACTAGCGGGAGCGATGAGCAGTTCTTC
TRBJ1-1 | . | TRBV18 | . | CASSPGRSEAFF | TGTGCCAGCTCACCAGGGAGGAGTGAAGCTTTCTTT
TRBJ1-1 | . | TRBV7-2 | once | CASSIGQSNTEAFF | TGTGCCAGCAGCATCGGACAGTCGAACACTGAAGCTTTCTTT
TRBJ2-3 | TRBD2 | TRBV7-4 | . | CASSFGREPRVDTQYF | TGTGCCAGCAGCTTTGGGCGGGAGCCACGTGTAGATACGCAGTATTTT
TRBJ2-5 | . | TRBV7-9 | . | CASTLSVKETQYF | TGTGCCAGCACCCTTAGTGTTAAAGAGACCCAGTACTTC
TRBJ2-7 | TRBD2 | TRBV4-1 | . | CASSSLGLAGKGNEQYF | TGCGCCAGCAGCTCCCTGGGGCTAGCGGGGAAAGGGAACGAGCAGTACTTC
TRBJ1-1 | TRBD1 | TRBV19 | . | CASRTGVGTEAFF | TGTGCCAGTAGAACAGGGGTAGGGACTGAAGCTTTCTTT
TRBJ1-2 | . | TRBV11-2 | . | CASSDPGIPYYGYTF | TGTGCCAGCAGCGATCCAGGGATCCCCTACTATGGCTACACCTTC
TRBJ2-2 | TRBD1 | TRBV7-7 | . | CASSKRGLANTGELFF | TGTGCTAGCAGCAAAAGGGGGCTAGCGAACACCGGGGAGCTGTTTTTT
TRBJ2-7 | . | TRBV9 | . | CASSVAKGPTYEQYF | TGTGCCAGCAGCGTAGCGAAGGGGCCTACCTACGAGCAGTACTTC
TRBJ2-2 | . | TRBV30 | . | CAWRESSNTGELFF | TGTGCCTGGAGAGAGAGCTCGAACACCGGGGAGCTGTTTTTT
TRBJ1-1 | . | TRBV19 | few | CASSIGPLEAFF | TGTGCCAGTAGTATAGGTCCATTGGAAGCTTTCTTT
TRBJ2-7 | TRBD1 | TRBV4-3 | . | CASSPARGPYEQYF | TGCGCCAGCAGCCCGGCCAGGGGGCCCTACGAGCAGTACTTC
TRBJ1-6 | TRBD1 | TRBV7-3 | few | CASSLTGDRNSPLHF | TGTGCCAGCAGCTTAACAGGGGACAGGAATTCACCCCTCCACTTT
TRBJ1-1 | . | TRBV7-9 | . | CASSSRFEAFF | TGTGCCAGCAGCTCCCGTTTTGAAGCTTTCTTT
TRBJ2-7 | . | TRBV19 | . | CASSTGDASFYEQYF | TGTGCCAGTAGTACGGGGGACGCTAGCTTCTACGAGCAGTACTTC
TRBJ2-1 | TRBD2 | TRBV4-3 | . | CASSLLGGNNEQFF | TGCGCCAGCAGCCTTCTCGGGGGGAACAATGAGCAGTTCTTC
TRBJ1-5 | . | TRBV6-5 | . | CASSPQGGGNQPQHF | TGTGCCAGCAGCCCCCAGGGTGGAGGCAATCAGCCCCAGCATTTT
TRBJ1-5 | . | TRBV12-5 | few | CASGPIGGQPQHF | TGTGCTAGTGGCCCCATAGGAGGTCAGCCCCAGCATTTT
TRBJ2-1 | . | TRBV18 | . | CASSPKQDEQFF | TGTGCCAGCTCACCAAAGCAGGATGAGCAGTTCTTC
TRBJ2-1 | TRBD2 | TRBV5-1 | once | CASSLARTSGSYNEQFF | TGCGCCAGCAGCTTGGCCCGGACTAGCGGCTCCTACAATGAGCAGTTCTTC
TRBJ2-3 | TRBD2 | TRBV10-3 | . | CAISGLAGGSTDTQYF | TGTGCCATCAGTGGACTAGCGGGGGGGAGCACAGATACGCAGTATTTT